One and the same sample provided the 26 T cell receptor beta chains below, sequenced in a study of T cell responses to AZD1222 COVID-19 vaccine. The data were produced by immunoSEQ multiplex PCR, yet TCRdb's version contains in-frame clones alone and is incomplete. The table has some 74,000 clones, roughly 90% seen once. This material consisted of peripheral blood, taken 28 days after the second AZD1222 dose. Receptor source: an adult who received the AZD1222 COVID-19 vaccine.

This clone was detected once. The gene calls are TRBV6-1 and TRBJ1-2; TRBD1 aligns across 10 bases. V shed 5 bases and J 6 bases; nucleotides not matched to a gene: 3. Germline lookup yields CDR1 MNHNS and CDR2 SASEGT. The CDR3 extends over 13 amino acids. The CDR3 here is CASSPGTGDGYTF. The DNA for the CDR3 is TGTGCCAGCAGTCCGGGGACAGGGGATGGCTACACCTTC.

Here the CDR3 reads CSASQVEGAGYTF. The CDR3 bases are TGCAGTGCTAGTCAGGTGGAGGGGGCCGGCTACACCTTC. V is TRBV20-1 and J is TRBJ1-2, with 7 bases fitting TRBD1. The CDR3 spans 13 residues. Germline CDR1 and CDR2: DFQATT and SNEGSKA (reference sequence). V lost 3 bases to trimming and J lost 8 bases; unmatched junction nucleotides: 9.

The V gene is TRBV5-1, the J gene TRBJ1-4, with 8 bases aligning to TRBD1. V was clipped by 2 bases and J by 6 bases; unmatched bases: 3. The CDR3 has 14 amino acids. Germline V gene sequence: CDR1 SGHRS, CDR2 YFSETQ. The CDR3 is CASSFRGQDEKLFF. The DNA for the CDR3 is TGCGCCAGCAGCTTCAGGGGGCAGGATGAAAAACTGTTTTTT.

This chain joins TRBV18 and TRBJ1-1, with D possibly matching TRBD1 (6 bases). Trimming took 3 bases from V and 1 from J, leaving 6 bases between them. From germline, CDR1 is KGHSH and CDR2 LQKENI. This CDR3 spans 13 amino acids. This chain's CDR3 is CASSPTGNTEAFF. Written as DNA, the CDR3 is TGTGCCAGCTCACCGACAGGGAACACTGAAGCTTTCTTT. The variable domain in full, completed from reference TRBV18 and TRBJ1-1, reads NAGVMQNPRHLVRRRGQEARLRCSPMKGHSHVYWYRQLPEEGLKFMVYLQKENIIDESGMPKERFSAEFPKEGPSILRIQQVVRGDSAAYFCASSPTGNTEAFFGQGTRLTVV.

V usage is TRBV24-1 and J usage is TRBJ2-1; a possible D gene is TRBD2 (5 bases). V lost 1 base, J lost 6 bases, and 12 bases lay in between. Germline V lookup: CDR1 KGHDR, CDR2 SFDVKD. There are 15 residues in the CDR3. CDR3 DNA: TGTGCCACCAGTGATTTTCCCAGCGGCGCCAATGAGCAGTTCTTC. This translates into CATSDFPSGANEQFF.

The gene calls are TRBV19 and TRBJ2-7, with 7 positions matching TRBD1. This CDR3 has 18 residues. The germline V gene has CDR1 LNHDA and CDR2 SQIVND (reference sequence). Unmatched junction bases numbered 15, after V lost 4 bases and J lost 0 bases. The CDR3 DNA follows: TGTGCCAGTAGTACGAACGCCGGGACAGAGAGGAGCTCCTACGAGCAGTACTTC. Encoded protein: CASSTNAGTERSSYEQYF.

The chain recombines TRBV6-1 with TRBJ2-1, with D maybe TRBD1 (5 bases). Trimming stripped 3 bases from V and 4 bases from J, with 10 bases between. Per the germline V gene, CDR1 is MNHNS and CDR2 is SASEGT. CDR3 length: 14 residues. The CDR3 spells CASSDGAQYNEQFF. The CDR3 DNA reads TGTGCCAGCAGTGATGGGGCCCAATACAATGAGCAGTTCTTC.

The chain recombines TRBV20-1 with TRBJ1-2, with D hard to call. This CDR3 has 9 residues. In germline, CDR1 is DFQATT, CDR2 SNEGSKA (reference sequence). The CDR3 here is CSRRNGYTF. For the CDR3, the DNA is TGCAGCCGGAGGAATGGCTACACCTTC.

This sequence joins TRBV24-1 and TRBJ1-2; D not resolved. The V end lost 3 bases, the J end lost 4 bases, and 11 bases lay between the germline ends. This CDR3 spans 14 amino acids. Germline V gives CDR1 KGHDR, CDR2 SFDVKD. The CDR3 region has the DNA TGTGCCACCAGTGATGCGGAAAGGAGCTATGGCTACACCTTC. Translating it yields CATSDAERSYGYTF.

As regards this clone: The identical CDR3 is also encoded by other nucleotide sequences in the sample. CDR3 bases: TGTGCCAGCAGTTCCTCCTACGAGCAGTACTTC. Its protein product is CASSSSYEQYF. The J gene is TRBJ2-7, the V gene TRBV12-3 or TRBV12-4; D call uncertain. The CDR3 totals 11 residues. V shed 4 bases and J shed 0 bases, with 1 base lying between them.

J is TRBJ1-1 and V is TRBV28; D not certain. Between the trimmed V and J ends, which lost 4 bases and 11 bases, there was a span of 14 bases. Germline lookup yields CDR1 MDHEN and CDR2 SYDVKM. CDR3 size: 12 residues. The CDR3 loop is CASSSRTRGAFF. Written as DNA, the CDR3 is TGTGCCAGCAGTTCCAGGACGCGTGGGGCTTTCTTT.

This chain uses TRBV19 with TRBJ2-5; TRBD1 aligns across 10 bases. The CDR3 covers 14 residues. Trimming removed 4 bases from V and 2 bases from J; junction bases left unmatched: 1. Germline V CDR1 and CDR2: LNHDA, SQIVND (reference sequence). The CDR3 here is CASSRDRGQETQYF. In DNA, the CDR3 is TGTGCCAGTAGTAGGGACAGGGGTCAAGAGACCCAGTACTTC.

This clone was seen only a few times. The CDR3 bases are TGTGCCAGCAGCGCGGGGGAAAATTCACCCCTCCACTTT. Its protein is CASSAGENSPLHF. The chain is built from TRBV2 and TRBJ1-6; perhaps TRBD1 as D (5 bases). CDR1 SNHLY and CDR2 FYNNEI come from the germline V gene. This CDR3 region has 13 residues. V was cut by 6 bases and J by 7 bases, with 10 bases left in between.

The chain employs TRBV4-3 and TRBJ1-2, with 9 positions matching TRBD1. CDR3 length: 16 residues. Germline assignment: CDR1 LGHNA and CDR2 YSLEER. J gave up 3 bases and V 5 bases, and 10 bases lay outside the gene matches. The CDR3: CASSKGRDREDYGYTF. The CDR3, as DNA: TGCGCCAGCAGCAAGGGGAGGGACAGGGAAGACTATGGCTACACCTTC.

V and J are TRBV5-6 and TRBJ1-5; 10 nucleotides agree with TRBD1. J was trimmed by 6 bases and V by 4 bases; bases with no gene match: 10. The CDR3 is made up of 16 amino acids. CDR1 is SGHDT, CDR2 YYEEEE, per germline. CDR3 loop: CASSTWTGGGTQPQHF. CDR3 nucleotides: TGTGCCAGCAGCACCTGGACAGGGGGAGGGACTCAGCCCCAGCATTTT.

The rearrangement uses TRBV6-5 and TRBJ2-5, with TRBD2 matching over 7 bases. Trimming cost V 4 bases and J 3 bases; bases outside gene matches: 5. The germline V gene encodes CDR1 MNHEY and CDR2 SVGAGI. The CDR3 consists of 14 residues. CDR3 bases: TGTGCCAGCAGTTTGATGAGCGGGGAAGAGACCCAGTACTTC. Translated, it gives CASSLMSGEETQYF.

The chain recombines TRBV7-2 with TRBJ2-7; 7 bases match TRBD1. Germline CDR1 SGHTA, CDR2 FQGNSA. V lost 4 bases and J lost 5; bases outside the gene matches: 2. CDR3 size: 12 residues. In nucleotides, the CDR3 is TGTGCCAGCAGCTCACAGGGGAACGAGCAGTACTTC. The encoded protein is CASSSQGNEQYF.

The rearrangement joins TRBV7-3 to TRBJ1-1; D call uncertain. From germline, CDR1 is SGHTA and CDR2 FQGTGA. The CDR3 contains 15 residues. Trimming left V 4 bases short and J 2 bases short, with 14 bases between. CDR3: CASSSPGEGNTEAFF. CDR3 sequence (DNA): TGTGCCAGCAGCTCGCCCGGGGAGGGAAACACTGAAGCTTTCTTT.

The chain couples TRBV7-9 to TRBJ2-1; TRBD2 matches at 9 bases. Germline-derived CDR1 and CDR2 are SEHNR and FQNEAQ (reference sequence). The V and J ends lost 7 bases and 4 bases, in that order; junction bases with no gene match: 8. The CDR3 length is 15 residues. The CDR3 spells CASTDLAGGYNEQFF. The CDR3, as DNA: TGTGCCAGCACCGACCTGGCGGGGGGGTACAATGAGCAGTTCTTC.

The chain employs TRBV7-9 and TRBJ1-5; TRBD1 is a possible D gene (6 bases). The CDR3 consists of 11 residues. Germline V gene lookup returns CDR1 SEHNR and CDR2 FQNEAQ (reference sequence). Trimming left V 10 bases short and J 5 bases short, with 9 bases between. CDR3 amino acids: CATGEDQPQHF. CDR3 DNA sequence: TGTGCCACAGGGGAGGATCAGCCCCAGCATTTT.

The chain employs TRBV12-1 and TRBJ2-3; the table calls TRBD2, which could not be checked here. TRBV12-1 is listed as a pseudogene. This CDR3 contains 18 residues. The CDR3 region has the DNA TGTGCCAGCAGCCCCCATTGTGCGCGGGGGGATGACACAGATACGCAGTATTTT. It encodes CASSPHCARGDDTDTQYF.

This clone was found once. V usage is TRBV2 and J usage is TRBJ2-3; D gene unclear. Germline values: CDR1 SNHLY, CDR2 FYNNEI. The length of the CDR3 is 17 residues. V gave up 2 bases and J gave up 0 bases, with 15 bases separating them. DNA of the CDR3: TGTGCCAGCAGTGAATTGGTAAAGGCAGCCAGCACAGATACGCAGTATTTT. Encoded protein: CASSELVKAASTDTQYF.

The genes are TRBV5-8 and TRBJ2-7; 10 nucleotides line up with TRBD1. CDR1 and CDR2 from the germline V gene are SGHTS and YDEGEE. Losses at the gene ends were 4 bases for V and 4 bases for J; bases not matched to a gene: 5. The CDR3 covers 14 residues. CDR3 protein: CASSPGTGVYEQYF. CDR3 bases: TGTGCCAGCAGCCCCGGGACAGGGGTGTACGAGCAGTACTTC. Complete variable domain (other parts from reference TRBV5-8 and TRBJ2-7): EAGVTQSPTHLIKTRGQQATLRCSPISGHTSVYWYQQALGLGLQFLLWYDEGEERNRGNFPPRFSGRQFPNYSSELNVNALELEDSALYLCASSPGTGVYEQYFGPGTRLTVT.

This chain uses TRBV29-1 with TRBJ2-7; D possibly uses TRBD1 or TRBD2 (5 bases each). Germline V lookup: CDR1 SQVTM, CDR2 ANQGSEA. Trimming pared 5 bases from V and 2 bases from J, leaving 19 bases between. CDR3 size: 15 residues. The CDR3 here is CSVLGPGRRTYEQYF. In nucleotides, the CDR3 is TGCAGCGTTTTGGGACCGGGACGGCGGACCTACGAGCAGTACTTC.

V usage is TRBV27 and J usage is TRBJ1-2; D unclear. V dropped 5 bases and J dropped 3 bases, with 13 bases sitting between them. The CDR3 sequence is 14 residues long. The V gene's germline CDR1 is MNHEY and CDR2 SMNVEV (reference sequence). CDR3 sequence reads: CASSIGRWDYGYTF. The CDR3, as DNA: TGTGCCAGCAGTATAGGACGCTGGGACTATGGCTACACCTTC.

The chain links TRBV5-1 to TRBJ1-3; a weak D match, TRBD1 (5 bases). This CDR3 has 14 amino acids. V was clipped by 4 bases and J by 0 bases, with 8 bases between them. Germline V gene lookup returns CDR1 SGHRS and CDR2 YFSETQ. DNA for the CDR3: TGCGCCAGCAGCCTGGACAACTCTGGAAACACCATATATTTT. Translation: CASSLDNSGNTIYF.